The T cell receptor (beta chain) described here comes from a study of beta chain features in type 1 diabetes. In the study overall: Patients did not differ from healthy donors in age, gender or cell yield. General study results and limits: There were fewer insertions and more deletions at the VDJ junctions of type 1 diabetes patients. In every one of the four CD4+ subsets, TCRB CDR3s were moderately but significantly shorter in Type 1 diabetes patients. Whether HLA type influences TCRB rearrangement remained unresolved here.

This clone was detected only a few times. Its antigen is as yet unknown. CDR1 is MNHEY and CDR2 is SMNVEV in the germline V gene (reference sequence). The CDR3 covers 13 residues. Trimming removed 8 bases at V and 7 bases at J, with 15 bases between. Every isolated RNA sample was fully reverse transcribed, so sequencing captured expressed TCRB transcripts. Method: immunoSEQ multiplex PCR; TCRdb's copy keeps in-frame clones and lacks some. The data hold some 350,000 clones, with about 13% observed a single time. The single heparinised draw taken from each donor contained around 100 mL of blood on average.

The clonotype comes from a woman between 18 and 29 years old with type 1 diabetes. Specimen: naive CD4+ T cells from blood. V is TRBV27 and J is TRBJ2-1; D is perhaps TRBD1 (6 bases). The CDR3 here is CASQSNRVNEQFF. The DNA of the CDR3 is TGTGCCAGCCAATCAAACAGGGTGAATGAGCAGTTCTTC.